These 20 T cell receptor beta chains were sequenced from one sample in a study of blood T cell repertoires in COVID-19. TCRdb's copy holds only in-frame clones and misses some; the assay was immunoSEQ multiplex PCR. The sample has around 300,000 clones, around 90% seen once. The sequencing input was peripheral blood. The receptors come from a woman aged 45 to 65 with COVID-19, enrolled during active disease.

This clone came up a few times. The gene calls are TRBV5-4 and TRBJ2-5; D not certain. The CDR3 spans 14 residues. Trimming pared 3 bases from V and 1 base from J, leaving 10 bases between. Germline CDR1 reads SGHNT; CDR2 reads YYREEE (reference sequence). Here the CDR3 reads CASSSAGLQETQYF. In DNA, the CDR3 is TGTGCCAGCAGCTCCGCCGGTCTCCAAGAGACCCAGTACTTC.

CDR3 region: CASPGTQNTGELFF. CDR3 bases: TGTGCCAGCCCCGGGACTCAGAACACCGGGGAGCTGTTTTTT. The chain has TRBV6-5 and TRBJ2-2; possible D gene TRBD2, 6 bases. This CDR3 comprises 14 residues. Germline lookup yields CDR1 MNHEY and CDR2 SVGAGI. Between the trimmed V and J ends, which lost 8 bases and 1 base, there was a span of 11 bases.

The chain recombines TRBV11-2 with TRBJ2-1; 12 bases are shared with TRBD2. Germline V gives CDR1 SGHAT, CDR2 FQNNGV. The CDR3 extends over 15 amino acids. Trimming cost V 9 bases and J 6 bases; bases outside gene matches: 9. This chain's CDR3 is CASSRTSGTVNEQFF. CDR3 nucleotide sequence: TGTGCCAGTTCCCGGACTAGCGGGACGGTCAATGAGCAGTTCTTC.

The chain has TRBV12-3 or TRBV12-4 and TRBJ1-2; D is perhaps TRBD1 (5 bases). Trimming pared 6 bases from V and 4 bases from J, leaving 12 bases between. CDR3 length: 13 residues. The CDR3 sequence: CASSHGRAYGYTF. The CDR3 DNA reads TGTGCCAGCAGCCACGGCAGGGCCTATGGCTACACCTTC.

This clone appeared once. J is TRBJ2-5 and V is TRBV27, with TRBD1 matching 8 bases. This CDR3 spans 13 amino acids. The junction had 5 bases not matched to a gene; V was cut back by 6 bases and J by 5 bases. The germline V gene encodes CDR1 MNHEY and CDR2 SMNVEV (reference sequence). The CDR3 here is CASSPRGLETQYF. The DNA of the CDR3 is TGTGCCAGCAGCCCCAGGGGGCTTGAGACCCAGTACTTC.

This chain uses TRBV2 with TRBJ2-1; 8 bases line up with TRBD2. This CDR3 comprises 15 residues. CDR1 is SNHLY and CDR2 is FYNNEI in the germline V gene. The junction had 2 bases not matched to a gene; V was cut back by 2 bases and J by 2 bases. The CDR3 DNA reads TGTGCCAGCAGTGAACGGGAGGGTCCCTACAATGAGCAGTTCTTC. As protein: CASSEREGPYNEQFF. Drawing the rest from reference TRBV2 and TRBJ2-1, the complete variable domain is EPEVTQTPSHQVTQMGQEVILRCVPISNHLYFYWYRQILGQKVEFLVSFYNNEISEKSEIFDDQFSVERPDGSNFTLKIRSTKLEDSAMYFCASSEREGPYNEQFFGPGTRLTVL.

This clone occurred a few times. This chain connects TRBV5-1 to TRBJ2-1, with 14 bases fitting TRBD2. The CDR3 totals 15 residues. Germline V CDR1 and CDR2: SGHRS, YFSETQ. V trimming: 3 bases; J trimming: 6 bases; junction bases outside the gene matches: 2. Here the CDR3 reads CASSSGLAGVNEQFF. The CDR3 region has the DNA TGCGCCAGCAGCTCGGGACTAGCGGGAGTCAATGAGCAGTTCTTC.

The gene calls are TRBV19 and TRBJ1-4; the match to TRBD1 covers 7 bases. Trimming at V came to 3 bases and at J to 9 bases, leaving 10 bases not matched to a gene. The CDR3 contains 15 residues. Per germline, CDR1 LNHDA and CDR2 SQIVND (reference sequence). The CDR3 coding sequence is TGTGCCAGTAGTATTGGGACAGTCCCCCTGAAAAAACTGTTTTTT. Translated, it gives CASSIGTVPLKKLFF.

The chain couples TRBV5-6 to TRBJ2-7, with D maybe TRBD1 (5 bases). CDR1 is SGHDT and CDR2 is YYEEEE in the germline V gene. Between the trimmed V and J ends, which lost 6 bases and 6 bases, there was a span of 13 bases. CDR3 length: 12 amino acids. The CDR3 loop reads CASTSGRSEQYF. The CDR3 DNA reads TGTGCCAGCACCTCAGGGCGTAGCGAGCAGTACTTC.

This chain connects TRBV6-6 to TRBJ2-2; 7 nucleotides agree with TRBD1. CDR1 and CDR2 (germline): MNHNY, SVGAGI (reference sequence). This CDR3 has 18 residues. V lost 5 bases, J lost 6 bases, and 18 bases stayed unmatched. The CDR3 spells CASSRPRSGTAKSGELFF. DNA for the CDR3: TGTGCCAGCAGTCGTCCGAGATCCGGGACAGCGAAATCCGGGGAGCTGTTTTTT.

The chain recombines TRBV7-9 with TRBJ1-1, with a possible D match to TRBD1 (6 bases). Germline V gene sequence: CDR1 SEHNR, CDR2 FQNEAQ (reference sequence). This CDR3 has 15 residues. V dropped 2 bases and J dropped 0 bases, with 10 bases sitting between them. Here the CDR3 DNA reads TGTGCCAGCAGCTTATCGCAGGGGATGAACACTGAAGCTTTCTTT. It yields the protein CASSLSQGMNTEAFF.

The J gene is TRBJ2-1, the V gene TRBV12-5, with 10 bases identical to TRBD2. With V trimmed by 0 bases and J by 3 bases, 5 bases remained unmatched. This CDR3 has 17 amino acids. Germline V lookup: CDR1 LGHNT, CDR2 FRNRAP. As DNA, the CDR3 is TGTGCTAGTGGTTTGGTTTGGACTAGCGGAAACTACAATGAGCAGTTCTTC. Translation: CASGLVWTSGNYNEQFF. Together with reference TRBV12-5 and TRBJ2-1, the CDR3 gives the full variable domain: DARVTQTPRHKVTEMGQEVTMRCQPILGHNTVFWYRQTMMQGLELLAYFRNRAPLDDSGMPKDRFSAEMPDATLATLKIQPSEPRDSAVYFCASGLVWTSGNYNEQFFGPGTRLTVL.

This clone showed up just a few times. This chain connects TRBV5-1 to TRBJ2-7, with D possibly TRBD1 on 6 matching bases. CDR1 and CDR2 from the germline V gene are SGHRS and YFSETQ. The CDR3 consists of 14 residues. Trimming shortened V by 4 bases and J by 3 bases, and 14 bases separated the two germline ends. CDR3 sequence: CASSQSPGVYEQYF. Here the CDR3 DNA reads TGCGCCAGCAGCCAAAGTCCAGGGGTCTACGAGCAGTACTTC.

The rearrangement joins TRBV5-4 to TRBJ2-2; TRBD2 matches at 7 bases. The CDR3 runs 15 residues. Per the germline V gene, CDR1 is SGHNT and CDR2 is YYREEE (reference sequence). V lost 6 bases to trimming and J lost 7 bases; unmatched junction nucleotides: 12. CDR3 residues: CASIPGLDEVGELFF. Here the CDR3 DNA reads TGTGCCAGCATCCCCGGACTAGACGAGGTCGGGGAGCTGTTTTTT.

The rearrangement uses TRBV5-4 and TRBJ1-2; 7 bases are shared with TRBD1. The CDR3 is 15 residues long. Germline V lookup: CDR1 SGHNT, CDR2 YYREEE (reference sequence). The V segment lost 3 bases and the J segment 4 bases; nucleotides outside the gene matches: 9. CDR3 bases: TGTGCCAGCAGCTCGCCAAGGGACAGCCCCTATGGCTACACCTTC. Translation: CASSSPRDSPYGYTF.

The genes are TRBV7-9 and TRBJ2-7; possibly TRBD1 for D (6 bases). This CDR3 comprises 12 residues. V lost 1 base and J 8 bases, leaving 9 bases between the germline ends. Germline CDR1 reads SEHNR; CDR2 reads FQNEAQ (reference sequence). CDR3 protein: CASSLGGDKQYF. CDR3 DNA: TGTGCCAGCAGCTTAGGAGGGGACAAGCAGTACTTC.

V is TRBV18 and J is TRBJ1-3, with a possible D match to TRBD1 (5 bases). CDR1 and CDR2 from the germline V gene are KGHSH and LQKENI. This CDR3 spans 14 amino acids. The germline V and J ends were trimmed by 2 bases and 2 bases, with 7 bases remaining between them. This CDR3 is CASSPTGAGNTIYF. CDR3 bases: TGTGCCAGCTCACCAACGGGGGCTGGAAACACCATATATTTT.

The J gene is TRBJ1-5, the V gene TRBV6-5; D is unclear. Deletions cut 6 bases from V and 7 bases from J, with 10 bases between. Germline V gives CDR1 MNHEY, CDR2 SVGAGI. The CDR3 length is 12 residues. The CDR3 region has the DNA TGTGCCAGCAGCGGGGTAGGGCAGCCCCAGCATTTT. Translating gives CASSGVGQPQHF.

The chain is built from TRBV30 and TRBJ2-3; TRBD1 agrees at 7 bases. The CDR3 length is 19 residues. Trimming cost V 0 bases and J 4 bases; bases outside gene matches: 19. Germline V gives CDR1 GTSNPN, CDR2 SVGIG (reference sequence). The CDR3 sequence: CAWSVRSEGALQMADTQYF. The CDR3 nucleotides read TGTGCCTGGAGTGTACGGAGTGAGGGGGCCCTCCAAATGGCAGATACGCAGTATTTT.

The rearrangement uses TRBV7-2 and TRBJ2-1; the match to TRBD1 covers 8 bases. The CDR3 covers 15 residues. Germline trimming cut 3 bases from V and 3 bases from J; bases unmatched to any gene: 4. Germline-derived CDR1 and CDR2 are SGHTA and FQGNSA. The CDR3 DNA sequence: TGTGCCAGCAGCTTTCGACAGGGGAACTACAATGAGCAGTTCTTC. It encodes CASSFRQGNYNEQFF.